A selection of T cell receptor beta chains follows, all from one sample in a study of cytomegalovirus exposure and HLA in healthy donors. Assay: immunoSEQ multiplex PCR; the TCRdb copy retains only in-frame clones and omits some. This repertoire shows about 130,000 clones, more than 60% found once; its top ten account for less than 2%. Sequenced sample: PBMCs. The receptors stem from a woman between 40 and 50 years old in good health and CMV-seronegative. Each CDR3 is given with its conserved first and last residue. The D gene is left open where the match is weak. Clone size is given for some rows only: seen once, a few or many times, or a class if the clone is expanded.

>TRBJ2-2|TRBV21-1|.|once
CASPPDRGRTGELFF
TGTGCCAGCCCTCCAGACAGGGGGAGGACCGGGGAGCTGTTTTTT
>TRBJ2-1|TRBV27|.|.
CASSTTYNEQFF
TGTGCCAGCAGTACCACATACAATGAGCAGTTCTTC
>TRBJ2-3|TRBV9|TRBD2|.
CASSVGLAGGRSTDTQYF
TGTGCCAGCAGCGTCGGTCTAGCGGGGGGGCGGAGCACAGATACGCAGTATTTT
>TRBJ2-7|TRBV7-9|TRBD2|.
CASSPELAGASYEQYF
TGTGCCAGCAGCCCTGAACTAGCGGGGGCGAGCTACGAGCAGTACTTC
>TRBJ2-3|TRBV5-1|.|.
CASSLLVRSTDTQYF
TGCGCCAGCAGCTTGTTGGTCAGAAGCACAGATACGCAGTATTTT
>TRBJ1-2|TRBV5-5|.|few
CASSSNGRDYGYTF
TGTGCCAGCAGCTCTAACGGGCGGGACTATGGCTACACCTTC
>TRBJ1-4|TRBV9|TRBD1|.
CASSFGTGWDEKLFF
TGTGCCAGCAGCTTTGGGACAGGGTGGGATGAAAAACTGTTTTTT
>TRBJ2-6|TRBV19|.|.
CASMAGSGANGLTF
TGTGCCAGTATGGCCGGATCTGGGGCCAACGGCCTGACTTTC
>TRBJ2-2|TRBV30|TRBD1|.
CAWSRQGWAGELFF
TGTGCCTGGAGTCGACAGGGCTGGGCCGGGGAGCTGTTTTTT
>TRBJ2-3|TRBV7-3|.|.
CASSGGAGITDTQYF
TGTGCCAGCAGCGGGGGGGCGGGGATCACAGATACGCAGTATTTT
>TRBJ2-7|TRBV6-1|.|.
CASSENRLAYEQYF
TGTGCCAGCAGTGAAAACAGGCTAGCCTACGAGCAGTACTTC
>TRBJ2-3|TRBV9|TRBD1|once
CASGQELPGEDTQYF
TGTGCCAGCGGACAGGAGCTACCTGGGGAAGATACGCAGTATTTT
>TRBJ2-7|TRBV19|.|.
CASSSSSYEQYF
TGTGCCAGTAGCTCGAGCTCCTACGAGCAGTACTTC
>TRBJ1-2|TRBV19|.|.
CASSIRLETNYGYTF
TGTGCCAGTAGTATAAGATTGGAGACTAACTATGGCTACACCTTC
>TRBJ1-6|TRBV2|.|few
CASSGRPAAQHSPLHF
TGTGCCAGCAGTGGGAGACCGGCCGCTCAGCACTCACCCCTCCACTTT
>TRBJ2-7|TRBV9|TRBD1|.
CASSVGDSRVEQYF
TGTGCCAGCAGCGTAGGGGACAGTCGGGTCGAGCAGTACTTC
>TRBJ2-7|TRBV7-8|.|.
CASSLVDGSSYEQYF
TGTGCCAGCAGCTTAGTGGATGGGAGCTCCTACGAGCAGTACTTC
>TRBJ2-7|TRBV29-1|.|.
CSVDVRDTYEQYF
TGCAGCGTTGATGTCAGGGATACCTACGAGCAGTACTTC
>TRBJ1-6|TRBV5-1|TRBD1|.
CASSLAGQGARNSPLHF
TGCGCCAGCAGCTTGGCCGGACAGGGGGCCAGGAATTCACCCCTCCACTTT
>TRBJ1-2|TRBV5-1|TRBD1|.
CASSADRGHGYTF
TGCGCCAGCAGCGCGGACAGGGGACATGGCTACACCTTC
>TRBJ2-1|TRBV9|TRBD2|.
CASSTGTSNYNEQFF
TGTGCCAGCAGCACCGGGACTAGCAACTACAATGAGCAGTTCTTC
>TRBJ1-2|TRBV19|.|.
CASSNREYGYTF
TGTGCCAGTTCCAACAGGGAATATGGCTACACCTTC
>TRBJ2-4|TRBV5-1|.|.
CASSPEDLGNIQYF
TGCGCCAGCAGCCCGGAGGACTTAGGAAACATTCAGTACTTC
>TRBJ2-7|TRBV30|TRBD2|.
CAWSEASGRGYEQYF
TGTGCCTGGAGTGAGGCTAGCGGGAGGGGATACGAGCAGTACTTC
>TRBJ2-7|TRBV9|TRBD1|.
CASSVAGTGDYEQYF
TGTGCCAGCAGCGTAGCCGGGACAGGGGACTACGAGCAGTACTTC
>TRBJ1-1|TRBV28|.|.
CASSLEVRQDTEAFF
TGTGCCAGCAGTTTAGAGGTAAGACAGGACACTGAAGCTTTCTTT
>TRBJ2-6|TRBV5-6|.|.
CASSFSPGGANVLTF
TGTGCCAGCAGCTTTTCCCCGGGGGGGGCCAACGTCCTGACTTTC
>TRBJ2-1|TRBV11-1|TRBD2|.
CASSSGLAGGDNEQFF
TGTGCCAGCAGCTCGGGACTAGCGGGAGGTGACAATGAGCAGTTCTTC
>TRBJ2-6|TRBV7-3|.|few
CATDREDSGANGLTF
TGTGCCACCGACAGGGAGGACTCTGGGGCCAACGGCCTGACTTTC
>TRBJ1-2|TRBV10-3|.|.
CAISDGANYGYTF
TGTGCCATCAGTGACGGAGCTAACTATGGCTACACCTTC
>TRBJ2-7|TRBV7-9|TRBD1|.
CASSHRDRSRHEQYF
TGTGCCAGCAGCCACCGGGACAGGTCTCGTCACGAGCAGTACTTC
>TRBJ1-2|TRBV7-9|TRBD1|few
CASSPRTGTGDGYTF
TGTGCCAGCAGCCCGAGAACCGGGACAGGGGACGGCTACACCTTC
>TRBJ2-5|TRBV6-1|.|.
CASSLQGGLGETQYF
TGTGCCAGCAGCTTGCAGGGGGGTCTGGGAGAGACCCAGTACTTC
>TRBJ1-1|TRBV6-6|TRBD1|.
CASTQQGATEAFF
TGTGCCAGCACCCAGCAGGGGGCCACTGAAGCTTTCTTT
>TRBJ2-6|TRBV5-1|.|.
CASSLARQAFSSGANVLTF
TGCGCCAGCAGCTTGGCTCGGCAGGCCTTTAGCTCTGGGGCCAACGTCCTGACTTTC
>TRBJ1-2|TRBV14|TRBD1|once
CASSQEWGQGNGYTF
TGTGCCAGCAGCCAAGAGTGGGGACAGGGAAATGGCTACACCTTC
>TRBJ2-1|TRBV13|TRBD1|.
CASSPSRQGSYNEQFF
TGTGCCAGCAGCCCCTCCCGACAGGGGTCCTACAATGAGCAGTTCTTC
>TRBJ1-5|TRBV4-2|.|.
CASSQATGLNQPQHF
TGTGCCAGCAGCCAAGCCACAGGGTTAAATCAGCCCCAGCATTTT
>TRBJ2-5|TRBV27|TRBD2|.
CASSPLAGTQETQYF
TGTGCCAGCAGCCCACTAGCGGGGACCCAAGAGACCCAGTACTTC
>TRBJ2-7|TRBV7-8|.|.
CASSLEEGSGTYEQYF
TGTGCCAGCAGCTTAGAGGAGGGAAGCGGAACCTACGAGCAGTACTTC
>TRBJ1-3|TRBV4-2|TRBD1|.
CASSQGVQGDGNTIYF
TGTGCCAGCAGCCAAGGAGTCCAGGGGGATGGAAACACCATATATTTT